Listed below are T cell receptor beta chains from one sample, sequenced in a study of blood T cells in healthy people across ages. A single record per CDR3 protein comes from TCRdb applying MiXCR to the 5' RACE reads. This table holds roughly 550,000 distinct CDR3 sequences, nearly 25% found once. These data are also associated with another study on T cells of mothers and their children.

The sequenced material came from blood. The receptor source for this set is a boy younger than 18 in good health. CDR3s include the opening cysteine and the closing phenylalanine or tryptophan. The order of the fields is clone size, D gene, V gene, J gene, CDR3 protein, CDR3 DNA. D genes are given only for firm matches. Rows may omit the clone size; those that give it use once, few, many or a size class.

abundance: .
d_gene: .
v_gene: TRBV29-1
j_gene: TRBJ1-2
CDR3aa: CSVFGRGGYGYTF
CDR3nt: TGCAGCGTTTTCGGCAGGGGCGGCTATGGCTACACCTTC

abundance: many
d_gene: TRBD2
v_gene: TRBV7-2
j_gene: TRBJ2-5
CDR3aa: CASSLGGLAWQETQYF
CDR3nt: TGTGCCAGCAGCTTAGGGGGACTAGCGTGGCAAGAGACCCAGTACTTC

abundance: .
d_gene: .
v_gene: TRBV4-2
j_gene: TRBJ2-7
CDR3aa: CASSPHIGLADSSYEQYF
CDR3nt: TGTGCCAGCAGCCCCCATATAGGGCTAGCGGACAGCTCCTACGAGCAGTACTTC

abundance: .
d_gene: TRBD1
v_gene: TRBV12-3/TRBV12-4
j_gene: TRBJ2-7
CDR3aa: CASSPGTEPFYEQYF
CDR3nt: TGTGCCAGCAGCCCCGGGACAGAACCATTCTACGAGCAGTACTTC

abundance: .
d_gene: TRBD2
v_gene: TRBV12-3/TRBV12-4
j_gene: TRBJ2-7
CDR3aa: CASSREREVSYEQYF
CDR3nt: TGTGCCAGCAGCCGAGAGCGGGAGGTCTCCTACGAGCAGTACTTC

abundance: .
d_gene: .
v_gene: TRBV2
j_gene: TRBJ2-5
CDR3aa: CASRENGHLQETQYF
CDR3nt: TGTGCCAGCAGAGAGAACGGACACCTACAAGAGACCCAGTACTTC

abundance: many
d_gene: .
v_gene: TRBV11-1
j_gene: TRBJ2-1
CDR3aa: CASSSVGNEQFF
CDR3nt: TGTGCCAGCAGCTCCGTGGGGAATGAGCAGTTCTTC

abundance: few
d_gene: TRBD1
v_gene: TRBV7-2
j_gene: TRBJ2-2
CDR3aa: CASSFRRDRAAGELFF
CDR3nt: TGTGCCAGCAGCTTTCGCAGGGACAGGGCGGCCGGGGAGCTGTTTTTT

abundance: few
d_gene: .
v_gene: TRBV7-9
j_gene: TRBJ1-1
CDR3aa: CASSPGLQNTEAFF
CDR3nt: TGTGCCAGCAGCCCAGGATTGCAGAACACTGAAGCTTTCTTT

abundance: .
d_gene: TRBD1
v_gene: TRBV20-1
j_gene: TRBJ2-7
CDR3aa: CSASPGGYPYEQYF
CDR3nt: TGCAGTGCTAGCCCAGGGGGCTACCCCTACGAGCAGTACTTC

abundance: few
d_gene: .
v_gene: TRBV5-4
j_gene: TRBJ2-5
CDR3aa: CASSAGLMYQETQYF
CDR3nt: TGTGCCAGCAGCGCGGGACTGATGTACCAAGAGACCCAGTACTTC

abundance: few
d_gene: TRBD2
v_gene: TRBV6-6
j_gene: TRBJ2-7
CDR3aa: CASSYSSGGSSYEQYF
CDR3nt: TGTGCCAGCAGTTATTCAAGCGGGGGGTCCTCTTACGAGCAGTACTTC

abundance: .
d_gene: .
v_gene: TRBV29-1
j_gene: TRBJ1-1
CDR3aa: CSVEVMNTEAFF
CDR3nt: TGCAGCGTTGAAGTCATGAACACTGAAGCTTTCTTT

abundance: few
d_gene: TRBD1
v_gene: TRBV27
j_gene: TRBJ1-1
CDR3aa: CASRGQGMTEAFF
CDR3nt: TGTGCCAGCAGGGGACAGGGAATGACTGAAGCTTTCTTT

abundance: few
d_gene: .
v_gene: TRBV7-3
j_gene: TRBJ2-3
CDR3aa: CASSGPLGTQYF
CDR3nt: TGTGCCAGCAGCGGACCCCTCGGTACGCAGTATTTT

abundance: .
d_gene: .
v_gene: TRBV4-3
j_gene: TRBJ2-2
CDR3aa: CASSQEARGMNTGELFF
CDR3nt: TGCGCCAGCAGCCAAGAAGCTCGGGGGATGAACACCGGGGAGCTGTTTTTT

abundance: .
d_gene: TRBD1
v_gene: TRBV28
j_gene: TRBJ2-7
CDR3aa: CASIGTGLTYEQYF
CDR3nt: TGTGCCAGCATCGGGACAGGGTTGACCTACGAGCAGTACTTC

abundance: .
d_gene: TRBD2
v_gene: TRBV2
j_gene: TRBJ2-2
CDR3aa: CASSEFPGTNGREMDTGELFF
CDR3nt: TGTGCCAGCAGTGAATTCCCCGGGACTAACGGGAGGGAGATGGACACCGGGGAGCTGTTTTTT

abundance: .
d_gene: TRBD1
v_gene: TRBV15
j_gene: TRBJ2-1
CDR3aa: CATTIDRGNEQFF
CDR3nt: TGTGCCACCACCATAGACAGGGGTAATGAGCAGTTCTTC

abundance: few
d_gene: TRBD1
v_gene: TRBV6-5
j_gene: TRBJ2-7
CDR3aa: CASSYSDRGPYEQYF
CDR3nt: TGTGCCAGCAGTTACTCCGACAGGGGACCCTACGAGCAGTACTTC

abundance: .
d_gene: .
v_gene: TRBV20-1
j_gene: TRBJ2-5
CDR3aa: CSARDLAGETQYF
CDR3nt: TGCAGTGCTAGAGATTTGGCAGGGGAGACCCAGTACTTC

abundance: .
d_gene: .
v_gene: TRBV29-1
j_gene: TRBJ1-4
CDR3aa: CSVGHLEKLFF
CDR3nt: TGCAGCGTTGGTCACCTTGAAAAACTGTTTTTT

abundance: .
d_gene: .
v_gene: TRBV15
j_gene: TRBJ2-3
CDR3aa: CATSRDSRDTQYF
CDR3nt: TGTGCCACCAGCAGAGACAGCCGTGATACGCAGTATTTT

abundance: few
d_gene: .
v_gene: TRBV20-1
j_gene: TRBJ2-4
CDR3aa: CSASGAANLAKNIQYF
CDR3nt: TGCAGTGCTAGTGGAGCGGCGAACCTAGCCAAAAACATTCAGTACTTC

abundance: .
d_gene: TRBD2
v_gene: TRBV6-2/TRBV6-3
j_gene: TRBJ2-1
CDR3aa: CASSYGTSGSAFNEQFF
CDR3nt: TGTGCCAGCAGTTACGGGACTAGCGGGTCAGCGTTCAATGAGCAGTTCTTC

abundance: few
d_gene: .
v_gene: TRBV28
j_gene: TRBJ1-3
CDR3aa: CASSLWGTAGNTIYF
CDR3nt: TGTGCCAGCAGTTTATGGGGGACGGCTGGAAACACCATATATTTT

abundance: many
d_gene: .
v_gene: TRBV7-2
j_gene: TRBJ2-4
CDR3aa: CASSLDSPIQYF
CDR3nt: TGTGCCAGCAGCTTAGACAGTCCCATTCAGTACTTC

abundance: .
d_gene: TRBD2
v_gene: TRBV12-3/TRBV12-4
j_gene: TRBJ2-1
CDR3aa: CASSLARTSGRVNEQFF
CDR3nt: TGTGCCAGCAGTCTGGCACGGACTAGCGGGAGGGTCAATGAGCAGTTCTTC

abundance: .
d_gene: .
v_gene: TRBV6-2/TRBV6-3
j_gene: TRBJ2-5
CDR3aa: CASSYERYASRTDQETQYF
CDR3nt: TGTGCCAGCAGTTACGAGAGGTACGCGTCCCGGACAGACCAAGAGACCCAGTACTTC

abundance: few
d_gene: TRBD1
v_gene: TRBV7-9
j_gene: TRBJ1-4
CDR3aa: CASSPDREKLFF
CDR3nt: TGTGCCAGCAGCCCGGACAGGGAAAAACTGTTTTTT

abundance: .
d_gene: .
v_gene: TRBV29-1
j_gene: TRBJ1-2
CDR3aa: CSVEAARDATYYGYTF
CDR3nt: TGCAGCGTTGAAGCCGCCCGGGACGCAACCTACTATGGCTACACCTTC

abundance: .
d_gene: TRBD2
v_gene: TRBV2
j_gene: TRBJ2-3
CDR3aa: CASTSGGYSTDTQYF
CDR3nt: TGTGCCAGCACAAGCGGGGGCTATAGCACAGATACGCAGTATTTT

abundance: few
d_gene: .
v_gene: TRBV12-3/TRBV12-4
j_gene: TRBJ2-4
CDR3aa: CASSLTRGIGSIQYF
CDR3nt: TGTGCCAGCAGTTTAACTAGGGGGATCGGAAGCATTCAGTACTTC

abundance: .
d_gene: .
v_gene: TRBV20-1
j_gene: TRBJ2-1
CDR3aa: CSACTGYAYNEQFF
CDR3nt: TGCAGTGCTTGTACAGGATATGCTTACAATGAGCAGTTCTTC

abundance: few
d_gene: .
v_gene: TRBV10-3
j_gene: TRBJ2-6
CDR3aa: CAISESEGAFGANVLTF
CDR3nt: TGTGCCATCAGTGAGTCGGAGGGGGCATTTGGGGCCAACGTCCTGACTTTC

abundance: .
d_gene: .
v_gene: TRBV19
j_gene: TRBJ2-1
CDR3aa: CASSIMWARNNEQFF
CDR3nt: TGTGCCAGTAGTATTATGTGGGCGAGAAACAATGAGCAGTTCTTC

abundance: .
d_gene: .
v_gene: TRBV20-1
j_gene: TRBJ1-1
CDR3aa: CSAGPGGTEAFF
CDR3nt: TGCAGTGCTGGCCCGGGCGGCACTGAAGCTTTCTTT

abundance: .
d_gene: .
v_gene: TRBV12-3/TRBV12-4
j_gene: TRBJ1-1
CDR3aa: CASSLGSPNTEAFF
CDR3nt: TGTGCCAGCAGTTTGGGTTCGCCAAACACTGAAGCTTTCTTT

abundance: few
d_gene: .
v_gene: TRBV7-2
j_gene: TRBJ2-7
CDR3aa: CASSLDRRVEQYF
CDR3nt: TGTGCCAGCAGCTTAGATCGCAGGGTCGAGCAGTACTTC

abundance: .
d_gene: .
v_gene: TRBV20-1
j_gene: TRBJ1-5
CDR3aa: CSASSGNQPQHF
CDR3nt: TGCAGTGCTAGTTCTGGTAATCAGCCCCAGCATTTT

abundance: .
d_gene: TRBD2
v_gene: TRBV30
j_gene: TRBJ2-7
CDR3aa: CAWSVASGPYEQYF
CDR3nt: TGTGCCTGGAGTGTGGCTAGCGGGCCTTACGAGCAGTACTTC

abundance: few
d_gene: TRBD1
v_gene: TRBV6-4
j_gene: TRBJ1-2
CDR3aa: CASSDSGQGHSGGYTF
CDR3nt: TGTGCCAGCAGTGACTCTGGACAGGGTCATTCGGGGGGCTACACCTTC

abundance: .
d_gene: .
v_gene: TRBV29-1
j_gene: TRBJ2-7
CDR3aa: CSVASGAGSYEQYF
CDR3nt: TGCAGCGTTGCTTCAGGGGCTGGGTCCTACGAGCAGTACTTC

abundance: .
d_gene: .
v_gene: TRBV11-2
j_gene: TRBJ1-1
CDR3aa: CASSLTNQRTEAFF
CDR3nt: TGTGCCAGCAGCTTAACCAATCAACGGACTGAAGCTTTCTTT

abundance: .
d_gene: TRBD1
v_gene: TRBV27
j_gene: TRBJ2-1
CDR3aa: CASRYGTGGYNEQFF
CDR3nt: TGTGCCAGCAGATACGGGACAGGGGGGTACAATGAGCAGTTCTTC

abundance: .
d_gene: .
v_gene: TRBV12-3/TRBV12-4
j_gene: TRBJ1-4
CDR3aa: CASRSQGRTNEKLFF
CDR3nt: TGTGCCAGCAGATCACAGGGCCGAACTAATGAAAAACTGTTTTTT

abundance: few
d_gene: .
v_gene: TRBV11-1
j_gene: TRBJ2-1
CDR3aa: CASSPLTELNGQFF
CDR3nt: TGTGCCAGCAGCCCACTGACGGAGCTCAATGGGCAGTTCTTC

abundance: once
d_gene: .
v_gene: TRBV28
j_gene: TRBJ2-5
CDR3aa: CASSPGILRDRKVEIQYF
CDR3nt: TGTGCCAGCAGTCCAGGGATATTGCGGGACAGAAAGGTGGAGATCCAGTACTTC

abundance: .
d_gene: .
v_gene: TRBV2
j_gene: TRBJ1-2
CDR3aa: CASSVPGYGYTF
CDR3nt: TGTGCCAGCAGTGTACCGGGGTATGGCTACACCTTC

abundance: many
d_gene: .
v_gene: TRBV29-1
j_gene: TRBJ2-1
CDR3aa: CSVDGTALEGDEQFF
CDR3nt: TGCAGCGTTGATGGGACGGCCTTGGAGGGGGATGAGCAGTTCTTC

abundance: few
d_gene: TRBD1
v_gene: TRBV20-1
j_gene: TRBJ2-7
CDR3aa: CSAGRTGGIYEQYF
CDR3nt: TGCAGTGCGGGGCGGACAGGGGGGATCTACGAGCAGTACTTC

abundance: few
d_gene: .
v_gene: TRBV6-4
j_gene: TRBJ2-5
CDR3aa: CTSSDLTKGQETQYF
CDR3nt: TGTACCAGCAGTGACCTAACTAAGGGACAAGAGACCCAGTACTTC

abundance: .
d_gene: .
v_gene: TRBV7-9
j_gene: TRBJ2-7
CDR3aa: CASSPSGANEQYF
CDR3nt: TGTGCCAGCAGCCCTTCAGGGGCCAACGAGCAGTACTTC

abundance: many
d_gene: .
v_gene: TRBV27
j_gene: TRBJ2-7
CDR3aa: CASAQGGSYEQYF
CDR3nt: TGTGCCAGCGCTCAAGGGGGATCCTACGAGCAGTACTTC